This paragraph reports one T cell receptor beta chain. This entry is derived from a study of T cell responses to AZD1222 COVID-19 vaccine. Here immunoSEQ multiplex PCR was the method, and the copy in TCRdb shows in-frame clones only, minus some. The sample yields fewer than 150,000 clones, about 85% seen once. Per germline, CDR1 LGHNA and CDR2 YSLEER. The V and J ends lost 3 bases and 4 bases respectively, with 12 bases between them. The CDR3 length is 14 residues. The V call is TRBV4-3, the J call TRBJ1-2, with D tentatively TRBD1 (5 bases). The receptor comes from an adult in good health. The specimen comprised peripheral blood, sampled on day 0 of AZD1222 vaccination. CDR3 amino acids: CASSQVGQTYGYTF. CDR3 bases: TGCGCCAGCAGCCAGGTGGGGCAGACCTATGGCTACACCTTC.